The T cell receptor (beta chain) under discussion was sequenced for a study of beta chain features in type 1 diabetes (dated by TCRdb to 2017 to 2018). About the full investigation: No differences in mean age, gender distribution, total cell number or subset yield were found between patients and healthy donors. Across all samples, 90 million to 130 million sorted cells were examined, and cell number per subset correlated strongly with RNA yield. In the study, TCRB repertoires of sorted circulating CD4+ T cell subsets from recently diagnosed type 1 diabetes patients were compared with those of matched healthy donors. Whereas all 30 or so donors provided naive and central memory subsets, regulatory and stem cell-like memory subsets were isolated from just 8 patients and roughly eight healthy donors. Results and caveats for the whole study, not just this receptor: Shorter templates might have been favored by PCR, but patient and control samples were amplified and corrected together, so both groups would have been affected equally by any skew. Because cDNA was sequenced instead of genomic DNA, highly expressing activated cells could be over-represented, though the groups showed no difference in activation or CD3 levels. In all four CD4+ subsets, TCRB CDR3 length was moderately but significantly shorter in type 1 diabetes patients. Patients with type 1 diabetes made fewer insertions and deleted more nucleotides at VDJ recombination sites, implying thymic rearrangement abnormalities. Naive, central memory and regulatory TCRB repertoires appeared to be more alike among patients than among healthy donors. Because small numbers of individuals were included in the HLA sub-analyses, any influence of HLA type on TCRB rearrangement was left unresolved.

Measured from the cysteine to the phenylalanine, the CDR3 is 14 residues long. CDR3 DNA only is kept here, 42 bases in frame from base 1. Taken from the germline V gene, the CDR1 and CDR2 loops are SQVTM and ANQGSEA. V drops 8 bases and J drops 0 bases, leaving 16 bases in between. The entire isolated RNA was reverse transcribed using the High Capacity cDNA Reverse Transcription Kit, and thus expressed TCRB transcripts were sequenced. Deep immunoSEQ sequencing was performed on naive, central memory and regulatory T cell samples, with an average of around 3.5 million total reads per sample. Sorted cells were lysed in RLT buffer, and RNA was extracted using DNase-treated RNeasy Micro or Mini kits according to cell number. To prevent cross-contamination, every cell subset was processed on its own, while patient and healthy donor samples were processed together. Using the immunoSEQ multiplex PCR, TCRB sequences were amplified from cDNA into 87-bp fragments spanning the CDR3 region. Amplicons were sequenced on the Illumina HiSeq platform. The original pipeline was this. Synthetic template baselines were used to correct PCR bias computationally, reads within Hamming distance 2 were collapsed together, and singletons that could not be merged were discarded. Reads were aligned to IMGT to assign V, D and J genes, CDR3 length, and insertions or deletions at six rearrangement sites. Within each subset, clonotype counts were normalized to sorted cell number, and only after that were true diversity and Gini coefficients computed with the tcR R package. The overlap coefficient, calculated on TCRB nucleotide sequences, was used to quantify repertoire sharing. Out-of-frame TCRB sequences from naive cells were analyzed to stand in for the pre-selection repertoire. TCRdb retrieved this table from immuneACCESS and kept in-frame rearrangements only. Not all clones are present; in checked studies, unresolved V genes account for under half, and no reason is known for the remainder. V and J calls and clone size are given by that table; D and trimming were obtained from the DNA. Counted in this sample were about 160,000 clones; more than 60% of them appeared once. The top ten hold roughly 0.095% of the sample.

Each donor gave one peripheral blood draw, averaging approximately 0.12 L, which was collected into heparinised tubes. A BD FACSAria II and a panel including CD45RO, CCR7, CD25, CD127, CD95 and CD27 were used to sort naive, central memory, regulatory and stem cell-like memory CD4+ T cells. A purity above 95% was achieved for all sorted populations. Right away, PBMCs were isolated by Lymphoprep density gradient centrifugation and were stained directly, with no culture step. So that batch effects would be minimized, each experiment stained and sorted samples in pairs, pairing one healthy donor with one patient. Note on this clone: What antigen it recognizes has not been identified. The sample holds no much larger clone one base away, and base qualities are not on file.

The TCR was taken from a man aged 25-40 years with type 1 diabetes. Material for sequencing was naive CD4+ T cells from blood. The cell subset or site label corresponds to: true naive CD4+ T cells. The chain couples TRBV29-1 to TRBJ1-1; no D gene call is confident. The DNA sequence is given as TGCAGCTGGACCGGAGAAACTATGAACACTGAAGCTTTCTTT. Its protein product is CSWTGETMNTEAFF.